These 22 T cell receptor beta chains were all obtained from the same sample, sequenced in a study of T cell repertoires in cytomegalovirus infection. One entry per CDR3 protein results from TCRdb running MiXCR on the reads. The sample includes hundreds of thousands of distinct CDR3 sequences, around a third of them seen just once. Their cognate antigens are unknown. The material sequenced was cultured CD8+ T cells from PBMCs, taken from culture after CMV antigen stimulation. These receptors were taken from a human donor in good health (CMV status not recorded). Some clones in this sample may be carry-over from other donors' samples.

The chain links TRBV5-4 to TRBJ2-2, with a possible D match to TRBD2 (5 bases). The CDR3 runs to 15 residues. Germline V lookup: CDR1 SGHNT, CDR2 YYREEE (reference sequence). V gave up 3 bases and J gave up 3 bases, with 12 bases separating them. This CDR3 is CASSSPGTYTGELFF. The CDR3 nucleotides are TGTGCCAGCAGCTCGCCGGGAACGTACACCGGGGAGCTGTTTTTT.

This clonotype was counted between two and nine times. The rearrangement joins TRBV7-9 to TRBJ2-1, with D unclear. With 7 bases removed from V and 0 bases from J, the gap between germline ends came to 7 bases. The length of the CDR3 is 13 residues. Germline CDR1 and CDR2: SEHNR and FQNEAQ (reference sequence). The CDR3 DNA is TGTGCCAGCATGATAAGCTCCTACAATGAGCAGTTCTTC. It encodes CASMISSYNEQFF.

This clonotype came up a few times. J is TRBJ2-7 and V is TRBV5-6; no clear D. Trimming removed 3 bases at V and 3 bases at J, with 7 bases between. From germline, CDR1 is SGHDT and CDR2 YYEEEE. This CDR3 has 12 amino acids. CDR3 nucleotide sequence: TGTGCCAGCAGCTACCCGGGCTACGAGCAGTACTTC. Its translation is CASSYPGYEQYF.

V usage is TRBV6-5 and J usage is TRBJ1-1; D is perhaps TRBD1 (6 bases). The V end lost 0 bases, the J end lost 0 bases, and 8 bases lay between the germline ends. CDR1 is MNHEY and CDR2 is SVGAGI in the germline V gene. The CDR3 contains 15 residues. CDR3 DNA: TGTGCCAGCAGTTACTCGGACAGATTGAACACTGAAGCTTTCTTT. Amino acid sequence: CASSYSDRLNTEAFF.

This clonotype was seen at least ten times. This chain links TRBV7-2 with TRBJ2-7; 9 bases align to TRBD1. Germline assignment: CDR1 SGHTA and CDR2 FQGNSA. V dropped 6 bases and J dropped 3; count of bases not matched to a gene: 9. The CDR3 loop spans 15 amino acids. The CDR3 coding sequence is TGTGCCAGCAGTTCCTCCGGGACAGGGCTCTACGAGCAGTACGTC. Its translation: CASSSSGTGLYEQYV.

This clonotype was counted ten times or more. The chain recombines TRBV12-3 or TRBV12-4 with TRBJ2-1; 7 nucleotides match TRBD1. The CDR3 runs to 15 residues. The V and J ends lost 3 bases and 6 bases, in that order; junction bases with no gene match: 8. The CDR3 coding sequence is TGTGCCAGCAGTTTTCCACAGGGGATGGTCAATGAGCAGTTCTTC. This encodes CASSFPQGMVNEQFF.

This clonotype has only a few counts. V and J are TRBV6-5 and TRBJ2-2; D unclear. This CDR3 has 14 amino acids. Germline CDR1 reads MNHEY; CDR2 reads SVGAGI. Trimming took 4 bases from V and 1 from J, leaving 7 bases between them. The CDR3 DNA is TGTGCCAGCAGTTTGGCGAGGAACACCGGGGAGCTGTTTTTT. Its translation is CASSLARNTGELFF.

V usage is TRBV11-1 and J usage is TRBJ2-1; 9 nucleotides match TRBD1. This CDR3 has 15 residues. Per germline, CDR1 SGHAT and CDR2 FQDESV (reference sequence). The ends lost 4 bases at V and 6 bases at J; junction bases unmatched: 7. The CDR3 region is CASSSRDREVNEQFF. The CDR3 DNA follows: TGTGCCAGCAGCTCCCGGGACAGGGAAGTCAATGAGCAGTTCTTC.

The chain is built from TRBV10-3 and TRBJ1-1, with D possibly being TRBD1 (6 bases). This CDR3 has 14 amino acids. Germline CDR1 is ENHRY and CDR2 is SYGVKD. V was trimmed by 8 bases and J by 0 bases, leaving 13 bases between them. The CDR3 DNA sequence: TGTGCCATCGGAACAGGGACGATGAACACTGAAGCTTTCTTT. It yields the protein CAIGTGTMNTEAFF.

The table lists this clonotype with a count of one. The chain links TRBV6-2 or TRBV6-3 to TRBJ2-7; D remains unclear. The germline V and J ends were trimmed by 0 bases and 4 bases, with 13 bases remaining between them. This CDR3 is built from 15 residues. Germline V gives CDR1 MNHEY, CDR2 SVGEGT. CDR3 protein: CASSYSKSVGYEQYV. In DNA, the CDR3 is TGTGCCAGCAGTTACTCGAAGTCAGTGGGGTACGAGCAGTACGTC.

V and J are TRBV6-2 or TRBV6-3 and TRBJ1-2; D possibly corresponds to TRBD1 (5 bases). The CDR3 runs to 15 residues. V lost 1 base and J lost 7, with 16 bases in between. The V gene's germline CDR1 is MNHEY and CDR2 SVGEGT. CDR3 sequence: CASSYLGDVVVGYTF. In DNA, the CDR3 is TGTGCCAGCAGTTACTTGGGGGACGTAGTGGTTGGCTACACCTTC.

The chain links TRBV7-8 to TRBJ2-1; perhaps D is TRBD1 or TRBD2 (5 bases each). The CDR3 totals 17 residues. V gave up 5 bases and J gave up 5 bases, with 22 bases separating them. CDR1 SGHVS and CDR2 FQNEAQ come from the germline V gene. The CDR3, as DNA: TGTGCCAGCAGCCCCGACGAGGCAGGGCAGCGGAACAATGAGCAGTTCTTC. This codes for CASSPDEAGQRNNEQFF.

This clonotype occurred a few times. CDR3 amino acids: CASSSDRGPTYEQYV. CDR3 bases: TGTGCCAGCAGCTCGGACAGGGGTCCCACCTACGAGCAGTACGTC. The rearrangement joins TRBV7-6 to TRBJ2-7, with TRBD1 identical over 9 bases. This CDR3 comprises 15 residues. The V segment lost 4 bases and the J segment 2 bases; nucleotides outside the gene matches: 6. Germline V gene data show CDR1 as SGHVS and CDR2 as FNYEAQ.

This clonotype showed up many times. The CDR3 loop is CASSLAPRGAYEQYV. The CDR3, as DNA: TGTGCCAGCAGCTTAGCGCCGCGGGGGGCCTACGAGCAGTACGTC. The V and J genes are TRBV7-6 and TRBJ2-7; 8 bases line up with TRBD2. CDR3 size: 15 residues. Germline-derived CDR1 and CDR2 are SGHVS and FNYEAQ. J lost 2 bases, V lost 0 bases, and 3 bases had no gene match.

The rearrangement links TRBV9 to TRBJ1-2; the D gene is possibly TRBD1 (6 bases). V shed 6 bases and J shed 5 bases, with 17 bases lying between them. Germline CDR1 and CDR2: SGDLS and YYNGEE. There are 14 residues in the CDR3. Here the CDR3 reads CASTLSERGYGYTF. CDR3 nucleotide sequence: TGTGCCAGCACCCTCTCCGAAAGGGGGTATGGCTACACCTTC.

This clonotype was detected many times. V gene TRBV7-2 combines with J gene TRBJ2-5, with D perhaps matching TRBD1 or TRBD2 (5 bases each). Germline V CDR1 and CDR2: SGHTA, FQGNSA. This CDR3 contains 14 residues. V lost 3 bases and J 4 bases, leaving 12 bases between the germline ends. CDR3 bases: TGTGCCAGCAGCTTCGGGGCCTCCACAGAGACCCAGTACTTC. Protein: CASSFGASTETQYF.

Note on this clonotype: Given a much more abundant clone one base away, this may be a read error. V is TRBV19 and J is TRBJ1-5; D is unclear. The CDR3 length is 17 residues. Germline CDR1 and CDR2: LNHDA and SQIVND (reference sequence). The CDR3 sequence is CVSSIQHKGPHNQPQHF. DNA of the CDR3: TGTGTCAGTAGTATACAACATAAGGGTCCTCACAATCAGCCCCAGCATTTT.

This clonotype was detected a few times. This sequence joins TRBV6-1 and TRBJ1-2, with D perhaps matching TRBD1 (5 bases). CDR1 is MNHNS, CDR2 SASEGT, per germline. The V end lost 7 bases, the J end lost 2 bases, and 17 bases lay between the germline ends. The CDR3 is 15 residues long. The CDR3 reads CASTKDSKRNYGYTF. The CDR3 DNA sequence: TGTGCCAGCACCAAAGACAGTAAACGAAACTATGGCTACACCTTC.

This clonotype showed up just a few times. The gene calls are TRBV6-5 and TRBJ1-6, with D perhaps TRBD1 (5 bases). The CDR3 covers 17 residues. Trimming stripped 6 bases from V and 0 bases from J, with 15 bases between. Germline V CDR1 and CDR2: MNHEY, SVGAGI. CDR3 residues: CASSRAGPSSYNSPLHF. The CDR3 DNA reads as TGTGCCAGCAGCCGGGCGGGACCCAGCTCCTATAATTCACCCCTCCACTTT.

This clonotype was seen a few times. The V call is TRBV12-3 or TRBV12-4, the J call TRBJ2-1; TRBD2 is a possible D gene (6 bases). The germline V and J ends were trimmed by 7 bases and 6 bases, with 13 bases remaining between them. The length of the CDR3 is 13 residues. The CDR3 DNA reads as TGTGCCAGCATCTCGGAGGGAGGCAATGAGCAGTTCTTC. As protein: CASISEGGNEQFF.

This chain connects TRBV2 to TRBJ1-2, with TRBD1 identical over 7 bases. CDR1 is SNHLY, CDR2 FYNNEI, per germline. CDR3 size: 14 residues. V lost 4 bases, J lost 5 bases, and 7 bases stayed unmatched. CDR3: CASSAVGTVYGYTF. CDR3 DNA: TGTGCCAGCAGTGCGGTCGGGACAGTATATGGCTACACCTTC.

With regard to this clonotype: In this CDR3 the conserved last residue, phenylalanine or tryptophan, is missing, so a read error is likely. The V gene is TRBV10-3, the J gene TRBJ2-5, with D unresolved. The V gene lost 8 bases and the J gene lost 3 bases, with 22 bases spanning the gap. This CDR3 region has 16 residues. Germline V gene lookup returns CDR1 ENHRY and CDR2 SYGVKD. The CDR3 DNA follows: TGTGCCATCGCAAGTAAGATTGGCCCATGGGAAGAGACCCAGTACTCC. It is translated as CAIASKIGPWEETQYS.